Below are 19 T cell receptor beta chains sequenced from a single sample in a study of T cells in women clearing cervical HPV infection. The repertoire was sequenced with immunoSEQ multiplex PCR; TCRdb's copy has only in-frame clones and lacks some. The sample holds around 46,000 clones. Material for sequencing was blood buffy coat. Every receptor here comes from a woman between 18 and 70 years old with a cervical HPV16 infection that either progressed to CIN3+ or cleared (not recorded which).

About this clone: The observed sequence ends 3 residues before the CDR3 terminus, with the missing tail filled in from the germline J gene. The chain has TRBV6-4 and TRBJ2-7, with 7 positions matching TRBD2. Germline V CDR1 and CDR2: MRHNA, SNTAGT. The V segment lost 2 bases and the J segment 4 bases; nucleotides outside the gene matches: 17. The CDR3 spans 18 residues. The CDR3 sequence is CASSDTLWTTGGVYEQYF. The part of the CDR3 DNA that was read is TGTGCCAGCAGTGACACCTTATGGACAACGGGGGGAGTATACGAG.

As concerns this clone: The sequence runs out 3 residues before the end of the CDR3; the remainder is reconstructed from the germline J gene. The V gene is TRBV14, the J gene TRBJ2-5; D unresolved. CDR1 and CDR2 (germline): SGHDN, FVKESK. V dropped 0 bases and J dropped 3 bases, with 17 bases sitting between them. The CDR3 runs 17 residues. CDR3 protein: CASSQDRVASSEETQYF. The sequenced CDR3 bases are TGTGCCAGCAGCCAAGATCGGGTGGCAAGTTCCGAAGAGACC.

As concerns this clone: The read gets to within 3 residues of the CDR3 end, and the germline J gene fills in the rest. The chain couples TRBV7-2 to TRBJ2-6; D remains unclear. V lost 5 bases, J lost 0 bases, and 5 bases lay in between. The CDR3 length is 14 residues. In germline, CDR1 is SGHTA, CDR2 FQGNSA. The sequenced CDR3 bases are TGTGCCAGCAGCGACACCTCTGGGGCCAACGTC. It translates to CASSDTSGANV. The entire CDR3 sequence reads CASSDTSGANVLTF.

A remark on this clone: The read terminates 3 residues ahead of where the CDR3 ends, so the germline J gene completes it. The chain combines TRBV4-2 with TRBJ1-2, with a possible D match to TRBD1 (5 bases). V lost 0 bases and J 0 bases, leaving 17 bases between the germline ends. Germline CDR1 reads LGHNA; CDR2 reads YNFKEQ. CDR3 size: 18 residues. CDR3 bases read: TGTGCCAGCAGCCAAGATAAGTTGGGGCCCGGAACTAACTATGGC. This codes for CASSQDKLGPGTNYG. The entire CDR3 reads CASSQDKLGPGTNYGYTF.

On this clone: The read finishes 3 residues shy of the CDR3 end, and the germline J gene is used to complete it. The chain couples TRBV19 to TRBJ2-5; no definite D call. CDR3 length: 12 residues. V gave up 5 bases and J gave up 5 bases, with 9 bases separating them. Germline-derived CDR1 and CDR2 are LNHDA and SQIVND (reference sequence). CDR3 protein: CASSFLAETQYF. The part of the CDR3 DNA that was read is TGTGCCAGTAGTTTCTTAGCTGAGACC.

As for this clone: Read data end 3 residues before the CDR3 end; the end is taken from the germline J gene. V usage is TRBV6-2 or TRBV6-3 and J usage is TRBJ2-6, with a tentative D call TRBD1 (6 bases). The CDR3 totals 15 residues. Germline values: CDR1 MNHEY, CDR2 SVGEGT. V was cut by 5 bases and J by 9 bases, with 17 bases left in between. CDR3 loop: CASSGIQGSINVLTF. The covered CDR3 bases are TGTGCCAGCAGTGGGATACAGGGAAGTATCAACGTC.

In regard to this clone: The read terminates 3 residues before the CDR3 end, so the remaining end is supplied by the germline J gene. This sequence joins TRBV5-4 and TRBJ2-7, with 9 bases aligning to TRBD1. The CDR3 is 13 amino acids. The V gene end was trimmed by 4 bases and the J gene end by 6 bases; junction bases not matched to a gene: 5. Germline CDR1 and CDR2: SGHNT and YYREEE (reference sequence). CDR3 DNA, as far as it was read: TGTGCCAGCAGCGCCGGGACAGGGAGCGAG. As protein: CASSAGTGSE. The whole CDR3 sequence reads CASSAGTGSEQYF.

About this clone: The read stops 3 residues short of the end of the CDR3; the missing end is completed from the germline J gene. V gene TRBV7-2 combines with J gene TRBJ2-5; D gene unclear. This CDR3 comprises 14 residues. The germline CDR1 and CDR2 sequences are SGHTA and FQGNSA. Trimming took off 2 bases at V and 0 bases at J, with 7 bases between the two ends. The CDR3 protein is CASSLWSDQETQYF. CDR3 bases read: TGTGCCAGCAGCTTATGGTCGGACCAAGAGACC.

The sequenced part of the CDR3 DNA is TGCGCCAGCAGTACCGGGACTATCACAGATACG. It specifies CASSTGTITDT. The entire CDR3 sequence reads CASSTGTITDTQYF. V gene TRBV10-1 combines with J gene TRBJ2-3; 7 nucleotides align to TRBD2. With the read ending 3 residues before the CDR3 end, the germline J gene is used to fill in that end. The ends lost 5 bases at V and 2 bases at J; junction bases unmatched: 4. Germline-derived CDR1 and CDR2 are WNHNN and SYGVQD (reference sequence). The length of the CDR3 is 14 residues.

Concerning this clone itself: The CDR3 end lies 3 residues beyond the end of the read and is filled in from the germline J gene. The chain carries TRBV6-2 or TRBV6-3 and TRBJ2-7, with 7 bases aligning to TRBD1. This CDR3 spans 12 amino acids. Germline V gives CDR1 MNHEY, CDR2 SVGEGT. Unmatched junction bases numbered 1, after V lost 8 bases and J lost 0 bases. CDR3 DNA, as far as it was read: TGTGCCAGCCGGGACAGCTCCTACGAG. Its protein product is CASRDSSYE. The entire CDR3 reads CASRDSSYEQYF.

As regards this clone: The read terminates 3 residues ahead of where the CDR3 ends, so the germline J gene completes it. The chain joins TRBV18 to TRBJ1-1, with D perhaps TRBD1 (5 bases). Per germline, CDR1 KGHSH and CDR2 LQKENI. The CDR3 length is 14 residues. V lost 8 bases and J lost 0, with 13 bases in between. The chain's CDR3 is CASTGDSMNTEAFF. The DNA read from the CDR3 is TGTGCCAGCACTGGAGACAGTATGAACACTGAA. The whole variable domain, remainder taken from reference TRBV18 and TRBJ1-1, is NAGVMQNPRHLVRRRGQEARLRCSPMKGHSHVYWYRQLPEEGLKFMVYLQKENIIDESGMPKERFSAEFPKEGPSILRIQQVVRGDSAAYFCASTGDSMNTEAFFGQGTRLTVV.

Regarding this clone: The missing CDR3 end, 3 residues past where the read stops, is filled in from the germline J gene. Other DNA sequences in this specimen translate into the identical CDR3. The chain is built from TRBV5-1 and TRBJ2-6; TRBD1 matches 11 bases. Germline CDR1 SGHRS, CDR2 YFSETQ. CDR3 length equals 19 residues. With 1 base clipped from V and 0 bases from J, the junction kept 6 bases outside the gene matches. CDR3 loop: CASSLNPGQGGSGANVLTF. Incomplete CDR3 DNA: TGCGCCAGCAGCTTGAATCCGGGACAGGGGGGCTCTGGGGCCAACGTC.

Of note for this clone: The missing CDR3 end, 3 residues past where the read stops, is filled in from the germline J gene. The gene calls are TRBV5-6 and TRBJ2-3; D may be TRBD1 (5 bases). The CDR3 has 15 residues. Germline values: CDR1 SGHDT, CDR2 YYEEEE. The covered CDR3 bases are TGTGCCAGCAGCTTGTCTGGGGCAGGTCATGAGACG. Translation gives CASSLSGAGHET. The full CDR3 sequence reads CASSLSGAGHETQYF.

Concerning this clone itself: Coverage ceases 3 residues before the CDR3 finishes, and the germline J gene fills in the end. V usage is TRBV5-1 and J usage is TRBJ2-3; D gene ambiguous. This CDR3 region has 15 residues. Germline loops: CDR1 SGHRS, CDR2 YFSETQ. Trimming removed 3 bases from V and 0 bases from J, with 11 bases in between. The chain's CDR3 is CASSSFSLSTDTQYF. The DNA read from the CDR3 is TGCGCCAGCAGCTCGTTCTCCCTAAGCACAGATACG.

Comment on this clone: The read comes to an end 3 residues before the CDR3 does, leaving the germline J gene to fill in the end. Other DNA sequences in the same sample also yield this CDR3. The chain couples TRBV5-6 to TRBJ1-3, with 9 positions matching TRBD1. The J segment lost 2 bases and the V segment lost 4 bases, leaving 4 bases of the junction unmatched. Germline-derived CDR1 and CDR2 are SGHDT and YYEEEE. The CDR3 loop spans 15 amino acids. The CDR3 sequence is CASSPRTGAGNTIYF. Partial CDR3 DNA: TGTGCCAGCAGCCCGCGGACAGGGGCTGGAAACACC.

With regard to this clone: With the read ending 3 residues before the CDR3 end, the germline J gene is used to fill in that end. J is TRBJ1-5 and V is TRBV20-1, with TRBD1 identical over 9 bases. This CDR3 spans 14 amino acids. The V segment lost 5 bases and the J segment 7 bases; nucleotides outside the gene matches: 9. Germline CDR1 is DFQATT and CDR2 is SNEGSKA (reference sequence). The CDR3 region is CSARGDREGQPQHF. The CDR3 DNA, read in part, is TGCAGTGCTCGGGGGGACAGGGAAGGACAGCCC.

As concerns this clone: The CDR3 goes on 3 residues after the read ends, and that part is filled in from the germline J gene. The chain combines TRBV20-1 with TRBJ2-7; 10 nucleotides agree with TRBD1. Germline values: CDR1 DFQATT, CDR2 SNEGSKA (reference sequence). There are 15 residues in the CDR3. V shed 3 bases, J shed 3 bases, and the junction held 8 bases outside the gene matches. The chain's CDR3 is CSASTPTGGSYEQYF. The DNA read from the CDR3 is TGCAGTGCTAGTACCCCGACAGGGGGCAGCTACGAG.

The covered CDR3 bases are TGTGCCAGCAGCTTGGATACTAGCGGGGGCACAGATACG. This encodes CASSLDTSGGTDT. The full-length CDR3 reads as CASSLDTSGGTDTQYF. The chain is built from TRBV7-6 and TRBJ2-3; 10 bases are shared with TRBD2. Read sequence stops 3 residues before the CDR3 end, and the germline J gene provides the missing end. The V gene's germline CDR1 is SGHVS and CDR2 FNYEAQ. The CDR3 is 16 residues long. Unmatched junction bases numbered 4, after V lost 3 bases and J lost 1 base.

With regard to this clone: Read sequence stops 3 residues before the CDR3 end, and the germline J gene provides the missing end. This chain links TRBV30 with TRBJ1-2, with D possibly matching TRBD1 (5 bases). CDR3 length equals 15 residues. V was trimmed by 0 bases and J by 2 bases, leaving 13 bases between them. Germline V CDR1 and CDR2: GTSNPN, SVGIG (reference sequence). Incomplete CDR3 DNA: TGTGCCTGGAGTGTAGTCCCAGGGCAGAACTATGGC. As protein: CAWSVVPGQNYG. The full CDR3 protein is CAWSVVPGQNYGYTF.